The rows below give T cell receptor beta chains drawn from one sample of a study of follicular helper T cells after annual influenza vaccination. Only in-frame clones appear in the TCRdb table, and some are missing; sequencing was by immunoSEQ multiplex PCR. The table lists about 10,000 clones, less than 90% of them singletons. The source was CXCR5- memory CD4+ T cells sorted from blood, collected 7 days after influenza vaccination. The receptor set was obtained from an adult who received the influenza vaccine. Both conserved end residues are part of each CDR3. A D gene is named only where the DNA matches it firmly. A clone size is listed for some rows: how often the clone was seen (once, few, many), or a class if it is expanded.

D gene | J gene | clone size | V gene | CDR3 protein | CDR3 DNA
NA | TRBJ1-6 | NA | TRBV7-2 | CASSLAGEYNSPLHF | TGTGCCAGCAGCTTAGCGGGGGAGTATAATTCACCCCTCCACTTT
NA | TRBJ1-2 | once | TRBV15 | CATSRDIGRLYGYTF | TGTGCCACCAGCAGAGATATCGGCCGCCTCTATGGCTACACCTTC
NA | TRBJ2-3 | NA | TRBV4-3 | CASSQDLPLQGTSTDTQYF | TGCGCCAGCAGCCAAGATTTGCCCTTACAGGGGACTAGCACAGATACGCAGTATTTT
NA | TRBJ2-3 | NA | TRBV7-6 | CASSPRTATDTQYF | TGTGCCAGCAGCCCGAGGACAGCCACAGATACGCAGTATTTT
TRBD1 | TRBJ2-7 | NA | TRBV28 | CASSPEDRGAYEQYF | TGTGCCAGCAGTCCCGAGGACAGGGGCGCCTACGAGCAGTACTTC
NA | TRBJ1-5 | NA | TRBV6-1 | CASSETNSNQPQHF | TGTGCCAGCAGTGAAACGAATAGCAATCAGCCCCAGCATTTT
NA | TRBJ2-3 | NA | TRBV11-2 | CASSSWTDTQYF | TGTGCCAGCAGCTCATGGACAGATACGCAGTATTTT
TRBD1 | TRBJ1-6 | NA | TRBV5-1 | CASSLPGQGAGSPLHF | TGCGCCAGCAGCTTGCCCGGACAGGGGGCTGGTTCACCCCTCCACTTT
NA | TRBJ2-7 | NA | TRBV11-2 | CASSFLQLGSHEQYF | TGTGCCAGCAGCTTTTTGCAGCTCGGCTCCCACGAGCAGTACTTC
NA | TRBJ1-2 | few | TRBV5-1 | CASSLGDYGYTF | TGCGCCAGCAGCTTGGGGGACTATGGCTACACCTTC
TRBD2 | TRBJ2-2 | NA | TRBV7-6 | CASSNLAGQNTGELFF | TGTGCCAGCAGCAACCTAGCGGGCCAGAACACCGGGGAGCTGTTTTTT
NA | TRBJ1-4 | NA | TRBV9 | CASSPIGTENEKLFF | TGTGCCAGCAGCCCAATCGGGACGGAGAATGAAAAACTGTTTTTT
TRBD1 | TRBJ2-7 | few | TRBV27 | CASSLSGTGSYEQYF | TGTGCCAGCAGTTTATCCGGGACAGGGTCCTACGAGCAGTACTTC
NA | TRBJ2-5 | NA | TRBV28 | CASSRQKLLETQYF | TGTGCCAGCAGCCGACAGAAACTCCTAGAGACCCAGTACTTC
NA | TRBJ1-1 | NA | TRBV5-4 | CASSAPAGGRGNTEAFF | TGTGCCAGCAGCGCCCCCGCCGGGGGGCGCGGGAACACTGAAGCTTTCTTT
TRBD2 | TRBJ2-1 | NA | TRBV6-1 | CASKLAGASYNEQFF | TGTGCCAGCAAACTAGCGGGGGCCTCCTACAATGAGCAGTTCTTC
NA | TRBJ2-7 | NA | TRBV19 | CASTNPGQGHEQYF | TGTGCCAGTACCAACCCCGGGCAGGGCCACGAGCAGTACTTC
TRBD1 | TRBJ2-2 | NA | TRBV9 | CASSKAGQGGGELFF | TGTGCCAGCAGTAAAGCCGGACAGGGAGGCGGGGAGCTGTTTTTT
NA | TRBJ1-4 | NA | TRBV6-5 | CASSYQSGSTNEKLFF | TGTGCCAGCAGTTACCAGTCAGGGAGTACTAATGAAAAACTGTTTTTT
NA | TRBJ2-5 | NA | TRBV30 | CAWSVGETQYF | TGTGCCTGGAGTGTAGGAGAGACCCAGTACTTC
TRBD2 | TRBJ2-7 | NA | TRBV6-1 | CASSESGGTHYEQYF | TGTGCCAGCAGTGAGAGCGGGGGTACTCACTACGAGCAGTACTTC
NA | TRBJ2-2 | NA | TRBV19 | CASSIDSAGKRTGELFF | TGTGCCAGTAGTATAGATTCGGCAGGGAAGCGGACCGGGGAGCTGTTTTTT
TRBD1 | TRBJ2-1 | NA | TRBV7-9 | CASSRGQGARNEQFF | TGTGCCAGCAGCCGTGGACAGGGGGCGCGGAATGAGCAGTTCTTC
NA | TRBJ1-5 | NA | TRBV6-5 | CASKAQRNQPQHF | TGTGCCAGCAAGGCGCAGCGAAATCAGCCCCAGCATTTT
NA | TRBJ2-5 | NA | TRBV7-2 | CASSLRREETQYF | TGTGCCAGCAGTCTTAGACGGGAAGAGACCCAGTACTTC
NA | TRBJ1-1 | NA | TRBV11-3 | CASSSGPITEAFF | TGTGCCAGCAGCTCGGGACCGATCACTGAAGCTTTCTTT
TRBD1 | TRBJ2-1 | NA | TRBV6-5 | CASSYDRGPGNEQFF | TGTGCCAGCAGTTACGATAGGGGGCCTGGCAATGAGCAGTTCTTC
NA | TRBJ2-7 | NA | TRBV18 | CASSNRDTGIYEQYF | TGTGCCAGCTCAAACCGGGACACCGGCATCTACGAGCAGTACTTC
TRBD1 | TRBJ1-4 | NA | TRBV10-2 | CASSRGQGKEKLFF | TGCGCCAGCAGTAGGGGACAGGGTAAAGAAAAACTGTTTTTT
NA | TRBJ2-7 | few | TRBV6-1 | CASSEALGPTYEQYF | TGTGCCAGCAGTGAAGCCTTGGGCCCCACTTACGAGCAGTACTTC
NA | TRBJ1-5 | NA | TRBV18 | CASSPPSGSNQPQHF | TGTGCCAGCTCACCTCCATCAGGGAGCAATCAGCCCCAGCATTTT
TRBD1 | TRBJ1-2 | NA | TRBV7-3 | CASSRQTGADYGYTF | TGTGCCAGCAGCCGTCAAACAGGGGCCGACTATGGCTACACCTTC
NA | TRBJ1-1 | NA | TRBV30 | CASSVGIMAFF | TGTGCCTCCTCGGTCGGGATAATGGCTTTCTTT
NA | TRBJ1-6 | NA | TRBV7-2 | CASSLGPGGGSPLHF | TGTGCCAGCAGCTTAGGACCCGGAGGGGGTTCACCCCTCCACTTT
NA | TRBJ2-1 | NA | TRBV12-2 | CASRLEATGWSSYNEQFF | TGTGCAAGTCGCTTAGAAGCCACAGGGTGGAGCTCCTACAATGAGCAGTTCTTC
NA | TRBJ2-1 | few | TRBV5-1 | CASSLGGAYNEQFF | TGCGCCAGCAGCTTGGGAGGCGCCTACAATGAGCAGTTCTTC
NA | TRBJ2-5 | once | TRBV10-3 | CAISGLSQETQYF | TGTGCCATCAGTGGTCTGTCCCAAGAGACCCAGTACTTC
TRBD1 | TRBJ1-1 | NA | TRBV27 | CASRGQGATEAFF | TGTGCCAGCAGGGGACAGGGGGCCACTGAAGCTTTCTTT
NA | TRBJ2-7 | NA | TRBV18 | CASSAAGNDEQYF | TGTGCCAGCTCCGCCGCAGGGAACGACGAGCAGTACTTC
NA | TRBJ2-6 | NA | TRBV25-1 | CASTNSVQAGANVLTF | TGTGCCAGCACCAACTCGGTCCAGGCTGGGGCCAACGTCCTGACTTTC
NA | TRBJ1-5 | once | TRBV9 | CASSVGDRSWDQPQHF | TGTGCCAGCAGCGTAGGTGACCGGAGTTGGGATCAGCCCCAGCATTTT
TRBD2 | TRBJ2-2 | NA | TRBV2 | CASSQLAGGPDTGELFF | TGTGCCAGCAGTCAACTAGCGGGGGGGCCCGACACCGGGGAGCTGTTTTTT
NA | TRBJ2-7 | once | TRBV18 | CASSPLVTGEGYEQYF | TGTGCCAGCTCACCACTGGTGACAGGGGAGGGGTACGAGCAGTACTTC
NA | TRBJ2-1 | NA | TRBV9 | CASSVEATRVVYNEQFF | TGTGCCAGCAGCGTAGAGGCGACGAGGGTTGTCTACAATGAGCAGTTCTTC
TRBD2 | TRBJ2-2 | NA | TRBV7-9 | CASRTSGATGELFF | TGTGCCAGCAGGACAAGCGGGGCCACCGGGGAGCTGTTTTTT
NA | TRBJ2-5 | NA | TRBV5-5 | CASSKGTEYQETQYF | TGTGCCAGCAGCAAAGGGACGGAGTACCAAGAGACCCAGTACTTC
NA | TRBJ1-1 | NA | TRBV2 | CASTSKILNTEAFF | TGTGCCAGCACCTCTAAAATACTGAACACTGAAGCTTTCTTT
NA | TRBJ1-1 | once | TRBV12-5 | CASGLVQGFLIAEAFF | TGTGCTAGTGGTTTGGTCCAGGGTTTCTTAATCGCTGAAGCTTTCTTT
TRBD2 | TRBJ2-7 | NA | TRBV13 | CASSSGYGLAGPDSYEQYF | TGTGCCAGCAGCTCCGGTTATGGACTAGCGGGGCCAGACTCCTACGAGCAGTACTTC
NA | TRBJ1-2 | NA | TRBV11-2 | CASRPTAGGTYGYTF | TGTGCCAGCAGGCCGACCGCGGGGGGGACCTATGGCTACACCTTC
NA | TRBJ1-6 | NA | TRBV11-2 | CASSMVVYNSPLHF | TGTGCCAGCAGCATGGTGGTCTATAATTCACCCCTCCACTTT
TRBD2 | TRBJ2-3 | NA | TRBV15 | CATSRDRSSGESADTQYF | TGTGCCACCAGCAGGGATAGGAGTAGCGGGGAATCAGCAGATACGCAGTATTTT
TRBD2 | TRBJ2-3 | NA | TRBV5-1 | CASSLDPVRRRGSSTDTQYF | TGCGCCAGCAGCTTGGATCCCGTGCGACGGCGGGGGAGCAGCACAGATACGCAGTATTTT
NA | TRBJ2-7 | NA | TRBV15 | CATSREPQGTYEQYF | TGTGCCACCAGCAGAGAGCCGCAGGGGACCTACGAGCAGTACTTC
NA | TRBJ2-3 | NA | TRBV30 | CAWRTPRGWGGTDTQYF | TGTGCCTGGAGAACCCCTCGTGGCTGGGGTGGGACAGATACGCAGTATTTT
TRBD1 | TRBJ2-2 | NA | TRBV7-9 | CASSPRDRGSALAGELFF | TGTGCCAGCAGCCCCCGGGACAGGGGGTCCGCTCTCGCCGGGGAGCTGTTTTTT
NA | TRBJ1-1 | NA | TRBV4-3 | CASSQFSARVGTEAFF | TGCGCCAGCAGCCAGTTCTCGGCGAGGGTTGGGACTGAAGCTTTCTTT